The rows below give T cell receptor beta chains drawn from one sample of a study of blood T cell repertoires in COVID-19. Sequencing used immunoSEQ multiplex PCR; TCRdb keeps in-frame clones, though not all of them. The table shows 210,000 or so clones, with 80% occurring only once. The sequencing sample was made of PBMCs or T cells enriched from blood (not recorded which). The receptor source for this set is a man younger than 40 with acute COVID-19. Both conserved end residues are trimmed from each CDR3. A D gene is named only where the DNA matches it firmly.

J,V,D,CDR3
TRBJ2-4,TRBV10-3,TRBD1,AIGQGLENIQY
TRBJ2-7,TRBV9,TRBD1,ASSMGTGSYEQY
TRBJ1-1,TRBV7-2,-,ASSSREVRTEAF
TRBJ2-7,TRBV5-6,TRBD1,ASSLGTGPLEQY
TRBJ1-5,TRBV6-1,-,ASSEAADNQPQH
TRBJ1-5,TRBV30,TRBD1,ALDRGDQPQH
TRBJ2-3,TRBV12-3/TRBV12-4,-,ASHGSTDTQY
TRBJ2-2,TRBV6-4,TRBD1,ASSERDRDTGELF
TRBJ2-7,TRBV6-2/TRBV6-3,-,ASSKLPGTFYEQY
TRBJ1-6,TRBV30,-,AWSMGQLNSPLH
TRBJ1-4,TRBV5-1,-,ASSPQAGNEKLF
TRBJ2-7,TRBV5-4,TRBD2,ASSFPSGEAYEQY
TRBJ1-5,TRBV24-1,-,AALDRRSNQPQH
TRBJ1-6,TRBV7-9,-,ASSGDSGGHSPLH
TRBJ1-1,TRBV14,-,ASSEQALNTEAF
TRBJ1-1,TRBV6-5,-,ASSWGGLNTEAF
TRBJ2-1,TRBV19,TRBD1,ASTRTGRPHRDNEQF
TRBJ1-1,TRBV6-5,-,ASSLYTEAF
TRBJ1-6,TRBV2,-,ASLRESSYNSPLH
TRBJ1-1,TRBV19,TRBD1,ASMRSRGDRAEAF
TRBJ1-5,TRBV4-1,-,ASSPADRSNQPQH
TRBJ2-1,TRBV18,TRBD1,ASSGTGRRSGPYNEQF
TRBJ1-2,TRBV29-1,TRBD1,SGGQGADGYT
TRBJ1-2,TRBV7-9,-,ASSSTGTLGYGYT
TRBJ2-3,TRBV24-1,-,ATSLDFGTQY
TRBJ2-5,TRBV3-1/TRBV3-2,-,ASSQEYRETQY
TRBJ2-2,TRBV27,-,ASSRQSTGELF
TRBJ1-2,TRBV24-1,TRBD1,ATSDPGQGYYGYT
TRBJ1-2,TRBV12-3/TRBV12-4,-,ASSLQGSYGYT
TRBJ2-2,TRBV7-9,TRBD2,ASSLSLAGANTGELF
TRBJ2-2,TRBV10-3,TRBD1,AISHPGAQGAAGELF
TRBJ1-6,TRBV6-5,-,ASSSRSSYNSPLH
TRBJ2-3,TRBV10-3,-,AISESSGSADTQY
TRBJ1-1,TRBV6-2/TRBV6-3,TRBD1,ASSYSISGGTEAF
TRBJ2-3,TRBV11-1,TRBD2,ASSFFAGGSTDTQY
TRBJ2-1,TRBV9,TRBD2,ASSPRDVLAGGHSNEQF
TRBJ2-1,TRBV19,TRBD2,ASSNRLAGAYNEQF
TRBJ1-5,TRBV7-6,TRBD1,ASSLGAGGEESPNQPQH
TRBJ2-7,TRBV11-2,TRBD2,ASSSNRGDHEQY
TRBJ1-2,TRBV9,-,ASSPLVAGNYGYT
TRBJ2-5,TRBV7-6,TRBD2,ASSFLAGLGETQY
TRBJ2-1,TRBV4-2,TRBD2,ASSQEGTSGGMNEQF
TRBJ1-2,TRBV19,TRBD1,ASSIDTGQGRYGYT
TRBJ2-3,TRBV5-5,-,ARSDLGGGKGTDTQY
TRBJ1-6,TRBV11-2,-,ASSPGESLH
TRBJ1-3,TRBV6-5,-,ASVPRSGNTIY
TRBJ2-3,TRBV27,TRBD2,ASTATSGGADTQY
TRBJ2-2,TRBV3-1/TRBV3-2,TRBD1,ASSHDSTGTGAPGELF